This T cell receptor beta chain originates from a study of blood T cell repertoires in COVID-19. On the study more broadly: T cells, B-cell-depleted T cells, or PBMCs supplied cDNA or gDNA.

This CDR3 comprises 17 residues. Looked up from germline, CDR1 is KGHSH and CDR2 is LQKENI. V lost 1 base to trimming and J lost 4 bases; unmatched junction nucleotides: 7. Method: immunoSEQ multiplex PCR; TCRdb's copy keeps in-frame clones and lacks some. The profile shows 150,000 to 200,000 clones, approximately 83% of them singletons. The rearrangement joins TRBV18 to TRBJ1-5; 10 bases map to TRBD1. The TCR originated in a human donor in a cohort sampled during active COVID-19. Sequences were obtained from peripheral blood. The CDR3 DNA reads TGTGCCAGCTCACCACGGGACAGGGGACGGGGTAATCAGCCCCAGCATTTT. Protein product: CASSPRDRGRGNQPQHF.